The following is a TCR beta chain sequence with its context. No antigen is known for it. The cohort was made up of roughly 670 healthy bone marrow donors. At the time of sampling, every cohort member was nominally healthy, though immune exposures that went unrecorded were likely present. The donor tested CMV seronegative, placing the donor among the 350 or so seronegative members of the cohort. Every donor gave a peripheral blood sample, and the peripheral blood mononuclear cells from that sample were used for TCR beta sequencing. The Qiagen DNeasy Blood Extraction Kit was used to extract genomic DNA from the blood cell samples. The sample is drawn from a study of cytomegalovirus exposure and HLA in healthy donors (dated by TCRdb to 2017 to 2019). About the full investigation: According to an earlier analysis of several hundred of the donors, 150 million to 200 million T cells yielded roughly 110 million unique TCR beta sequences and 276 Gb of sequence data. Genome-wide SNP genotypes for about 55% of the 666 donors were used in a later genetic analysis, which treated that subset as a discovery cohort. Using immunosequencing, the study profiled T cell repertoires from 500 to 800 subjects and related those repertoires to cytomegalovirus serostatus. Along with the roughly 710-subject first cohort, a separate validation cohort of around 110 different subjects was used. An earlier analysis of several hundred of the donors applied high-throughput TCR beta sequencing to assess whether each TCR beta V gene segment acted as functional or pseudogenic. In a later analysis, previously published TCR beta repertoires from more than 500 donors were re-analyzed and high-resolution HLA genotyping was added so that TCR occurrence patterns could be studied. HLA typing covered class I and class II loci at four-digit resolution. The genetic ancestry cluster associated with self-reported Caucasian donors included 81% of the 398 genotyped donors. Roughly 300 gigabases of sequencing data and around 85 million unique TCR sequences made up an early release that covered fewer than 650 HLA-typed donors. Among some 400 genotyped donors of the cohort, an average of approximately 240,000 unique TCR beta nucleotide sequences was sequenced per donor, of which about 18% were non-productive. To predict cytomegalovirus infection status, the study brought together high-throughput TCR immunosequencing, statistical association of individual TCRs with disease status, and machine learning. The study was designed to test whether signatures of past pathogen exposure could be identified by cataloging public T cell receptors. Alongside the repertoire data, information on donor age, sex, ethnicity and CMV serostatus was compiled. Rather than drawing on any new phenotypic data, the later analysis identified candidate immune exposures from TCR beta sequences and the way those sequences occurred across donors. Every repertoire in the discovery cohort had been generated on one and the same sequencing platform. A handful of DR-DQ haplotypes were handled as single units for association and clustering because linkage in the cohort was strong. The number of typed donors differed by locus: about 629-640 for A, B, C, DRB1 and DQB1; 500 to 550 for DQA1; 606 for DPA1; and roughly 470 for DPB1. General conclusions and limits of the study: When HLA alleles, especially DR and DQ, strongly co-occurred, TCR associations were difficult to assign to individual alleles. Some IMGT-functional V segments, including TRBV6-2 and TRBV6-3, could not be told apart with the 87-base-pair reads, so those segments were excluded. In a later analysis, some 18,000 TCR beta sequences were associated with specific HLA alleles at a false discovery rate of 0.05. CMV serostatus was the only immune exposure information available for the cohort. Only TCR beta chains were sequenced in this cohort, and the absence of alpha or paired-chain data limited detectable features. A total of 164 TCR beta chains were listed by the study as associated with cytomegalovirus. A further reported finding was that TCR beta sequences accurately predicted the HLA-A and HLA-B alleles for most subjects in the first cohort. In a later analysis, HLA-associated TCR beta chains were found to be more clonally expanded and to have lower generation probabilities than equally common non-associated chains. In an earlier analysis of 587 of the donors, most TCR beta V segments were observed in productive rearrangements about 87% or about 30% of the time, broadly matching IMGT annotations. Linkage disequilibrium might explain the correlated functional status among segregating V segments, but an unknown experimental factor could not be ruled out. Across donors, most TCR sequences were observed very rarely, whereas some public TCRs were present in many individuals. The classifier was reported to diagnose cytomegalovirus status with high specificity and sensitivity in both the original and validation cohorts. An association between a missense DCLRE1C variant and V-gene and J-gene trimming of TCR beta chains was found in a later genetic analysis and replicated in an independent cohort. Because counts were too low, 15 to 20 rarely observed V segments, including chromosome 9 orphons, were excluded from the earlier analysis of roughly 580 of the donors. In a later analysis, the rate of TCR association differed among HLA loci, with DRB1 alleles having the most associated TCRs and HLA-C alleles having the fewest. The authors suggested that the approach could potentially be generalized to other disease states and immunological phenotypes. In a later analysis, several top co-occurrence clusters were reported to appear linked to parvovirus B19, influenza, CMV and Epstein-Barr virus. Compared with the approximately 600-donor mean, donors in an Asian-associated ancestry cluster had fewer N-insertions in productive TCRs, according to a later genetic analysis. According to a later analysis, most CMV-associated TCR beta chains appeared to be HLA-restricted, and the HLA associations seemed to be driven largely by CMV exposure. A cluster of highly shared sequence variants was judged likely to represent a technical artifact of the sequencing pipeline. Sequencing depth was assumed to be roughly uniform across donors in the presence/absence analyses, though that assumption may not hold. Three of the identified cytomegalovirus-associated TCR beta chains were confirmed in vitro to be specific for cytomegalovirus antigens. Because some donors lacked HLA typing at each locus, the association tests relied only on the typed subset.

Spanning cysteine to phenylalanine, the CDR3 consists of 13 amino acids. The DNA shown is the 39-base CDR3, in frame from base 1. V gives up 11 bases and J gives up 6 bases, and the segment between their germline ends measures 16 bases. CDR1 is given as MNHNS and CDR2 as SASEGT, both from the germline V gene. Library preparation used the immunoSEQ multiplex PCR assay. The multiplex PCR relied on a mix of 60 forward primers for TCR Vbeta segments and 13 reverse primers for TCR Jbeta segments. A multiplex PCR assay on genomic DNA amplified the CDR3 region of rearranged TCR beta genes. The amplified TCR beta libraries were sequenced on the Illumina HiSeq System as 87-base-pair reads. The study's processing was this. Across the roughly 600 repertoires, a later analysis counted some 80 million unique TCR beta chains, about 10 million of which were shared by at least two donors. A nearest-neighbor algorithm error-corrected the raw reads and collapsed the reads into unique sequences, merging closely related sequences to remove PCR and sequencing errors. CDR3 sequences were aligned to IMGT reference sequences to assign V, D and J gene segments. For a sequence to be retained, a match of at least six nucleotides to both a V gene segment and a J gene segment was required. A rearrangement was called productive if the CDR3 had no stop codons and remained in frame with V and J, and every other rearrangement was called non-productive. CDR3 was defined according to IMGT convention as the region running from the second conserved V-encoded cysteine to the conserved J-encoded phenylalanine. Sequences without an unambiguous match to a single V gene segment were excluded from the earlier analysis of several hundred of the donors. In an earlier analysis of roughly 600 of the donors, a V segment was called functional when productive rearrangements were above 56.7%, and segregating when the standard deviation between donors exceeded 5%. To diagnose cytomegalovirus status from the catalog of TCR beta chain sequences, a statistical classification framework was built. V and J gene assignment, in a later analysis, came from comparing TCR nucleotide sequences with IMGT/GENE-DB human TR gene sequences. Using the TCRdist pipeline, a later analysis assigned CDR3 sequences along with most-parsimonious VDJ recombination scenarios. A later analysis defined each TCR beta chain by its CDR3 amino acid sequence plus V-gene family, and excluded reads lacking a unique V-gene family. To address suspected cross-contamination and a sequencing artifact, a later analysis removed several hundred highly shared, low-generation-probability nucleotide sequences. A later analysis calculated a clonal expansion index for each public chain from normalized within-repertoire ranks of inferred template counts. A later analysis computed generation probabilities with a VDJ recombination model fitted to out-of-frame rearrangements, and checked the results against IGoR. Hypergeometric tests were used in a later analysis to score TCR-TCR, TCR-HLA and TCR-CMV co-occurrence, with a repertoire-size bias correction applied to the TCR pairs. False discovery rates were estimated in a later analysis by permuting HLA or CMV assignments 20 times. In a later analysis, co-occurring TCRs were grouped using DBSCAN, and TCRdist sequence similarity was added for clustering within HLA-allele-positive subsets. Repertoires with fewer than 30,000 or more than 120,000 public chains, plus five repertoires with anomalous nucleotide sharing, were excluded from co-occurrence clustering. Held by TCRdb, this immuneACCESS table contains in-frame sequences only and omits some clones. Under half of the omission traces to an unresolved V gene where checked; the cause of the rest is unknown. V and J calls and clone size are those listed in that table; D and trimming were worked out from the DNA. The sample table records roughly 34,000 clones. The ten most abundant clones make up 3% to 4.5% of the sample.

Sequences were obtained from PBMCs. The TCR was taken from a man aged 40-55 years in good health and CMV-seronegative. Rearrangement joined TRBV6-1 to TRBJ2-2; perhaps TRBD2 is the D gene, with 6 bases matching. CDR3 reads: CAGRLVAAGELFF. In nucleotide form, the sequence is TGTGCCGGAAGACTAGTGGCAGCCGGGGAGCTGTTTTTT.